Each of the 11 T cell receptor beta chains below was sequenced from the same sample in a study of shared clonotypes between healthy human individuals. TCRdb's table, derived via immunoSEQ multiplex PCR, lists solely in-frame clones and lacks some. In the table there are 2 million to 2.5 million clones, just under 95% of which are singletons. Source material: naive CD4+ T cells from PBMCs. Described subset: CD45RA+ positively selected. The receptors originated from a young man in good health. Some clones in this sample may be carry-over from other donors' samples.

The rearrangement joins TRBV7-9 to TRBJ1-2; D call uncertain. With 5 bases removed from V and 4 bases from J, the gap between germline ends came to 14 bases. The germline CDR1 and CDR2 sequences are SEHNR and FQNEAQ (reference sequence). This CDR3 is 14 amino acids long. The DNA for the CDR3 is TGTGCCAGCAGCCTCGGGTGGGCGGCCTATGGCTACACCTTC. Translation gives CASSLGWAAYGYTF.

There are a few counts of this clone. The sample contains more than one DNA sequence encoding this CDR3. This chain connects TRBV7-2 to TRBJ2-7; D unclear. The germline V and J ends were trimmed by 3 bases and 2 bases, with 8 bases remaining between them. The CDR3 has 13 residues. Germline values: CDR1 SGHTA, CDR2 FQGNSA. CDR3 sequence (DNA): TGTGCCAGCAGCTTGGACGGAACCTACGAGCAGTACTTC. Translated, it gives CASSLDGTYEQYF.

The V call is TRBV27, the J call TRBJ1-2; D gene unclear. Germline CDR1 and CDR2: MNHEY and SMNVEV (reference sequence). Trimming took off 4 bases at V and 7 bases at J, with 13 bases between the two ends. This CDR3 has 13 residues. CDR3: CASSSPSRSGYTF. Here the CDR3 DNA reads TGTGCCAGCAGTTCCCCCTCTAGGTCTGGCTACACCTTC.

This chain uses TRBV4-3 with TRBJ1-4; no reliable D call. CDR1 and CDR2 from the germline V gene are LGHNA and YSLEER. The CDR3 is 15 residues long. The V and J ends lost 0 bases and 8 bases respectively, with 13 bases between them. The CDR3 DNA is TGCGCCAGCAGCCAAGAATCCGGGTTAAAAGAAAAACTGTTTTTT. It is translated as CASSQESGLKEKLFF.

Of note for this clone: Additional DNA sequences in this sample encode the identical CDR3. The chain combines TRBV18 with TRBJ2-3; unclear D gene. The CDR3 totals 11 residues. Germline-derived CDR1 and CDR2 are KGHSH and LQKENI. Trimming shortened V by 2 bases and J by 4 bases, and 1 base separated the two germline ends. CDR3 region: CASSPADTQYF. CDR3 coding DNA: TGTGCCAGCTCACCAGCAGATACGCAGTATTTT.

The rearrangement uses TRBV28 and TRBJ2-5, with 8 bases lining up with TRBD1. Trimming took 5 bases from V and 0 from J; bases not matched to a gene: 8. This CDR3 is built from 16 residues. Germline CDR1 MDHEN, CDR2 SYDVKM. This CDR3 is CASSTPGGEHQETQYF. The CDR3 DNA reads as TGTGCCAGCAGTACCCCAGGGGGCGAGCACCAAGAGACCCAGTACTTC. The whole variable domain, remainder taken from reference TRBV28 and TRBJ2-5, is DVKVTQSSRYLVKRTGEKVFLECVQDMDHENMFWYRQDPGLGLRLIYFSYDVKMKEKGDIPEGYSVSREKKERFSLILESASTNQTSMYLCASSTPGGEHQETQYFGPGTRLLVL.

In this sample, this clone turned up a few times. Different DNA sequences within this sample yield the same CDR3. The V and J genes are TRBV30 and TRBJ1-1, with D tentatively TRBD1 (6 bases). The CDR3 is made up of 13 amino acids. Trimming removed 5 bases from V and 0 bases from J, with 10 bases in between. The V gene's germline CDR1 is GTSNPN and CDR2 SVGIG (reference sequence). The CDR3 nucleotides read TGTGCCTGGTCCAGGGGTATGAACACTGAAGCTTTCTTT. This translates into CAWSRGMNTEAFF.

The chain couples TRBV27 to TRBJ2-5; unclear D gene. This CDR3 has 13 residues. V was trimmed by 3 bases and J by 2 bases, leaving 7 bases between them. Germline CDR1 and CDR2: MNHEY and SMNVEV (reference sequence). CDR3 residues: CASSFLGQETQYF. The CDR3 bases are TGTGCCAGCAGTTTTCTCGGACAAGAGACCCAGTACTTC.

The chain is built from TRBV28 and TRBJ1-5; D is unresolved. Germline V gene sequence: CDR1 MDHEN, CDR2 SYDVKM. Trimming stripped 6 bases from V and 4 bases from J, with 16 bases between. The CDR3 covers 15 residues. CDR3 protein: CASRVDQGWNQPQHF. As DNA, the CDR3 is TGTGCCAGCAGGGTGGACCAAGGATGGAATCAGCCCCAGCATTTT.

The table lists this clone with a count of one. J is TRBJ1-5 and V is TRBV2; weak D call: TRBD1 (6 bases). The length of the CDR3 is 12 residues. V was shortened by 7 bases and J by 5 bases, with 9 bases between the two germline ends. CDR1 is SNHLY and CDR2 is FYNNEI in the germline V gene. The CDR3 DNA reads as TGTGCCAGCAAGGGGGTCGATCAGCCCCAGCATTTT. Amino acids: CASKGVDQPQHF.

CDR3 protein: CASRGGLSYNEQFF. As DNA, the CDR3 is TGTGCCAGCAGAGGGGGACTAAGCTACAATGAGCAGTTCTTC. The rearrangement joins TRBV27 to TRBJ2-1; D possibly corresponds to TRBD2 (7 bases). CDR1 MNHEY and CDR2 SMNVEV come from the germline V gene (reference sequence). This CDR3 has 14 amino acids. The V end was cut by 6 bases, the J end by 3 bases, with 12 bases between.